The 13 T cell receptor beta chains reported below all come from one sample, sequenced in a study of early T cells in non-severe SARS-CoV-2 infection. Using its own MiXCR run on the 5' RACE reads, TCRdb lists one record per CDR3 protein. The table includes about 110,000 distinct CDR3 sequences, more than 9.5% detected once. Sequences were obtained from whole blood. The receptors shown here come from an adult who was a healthcare worker with PCR-confirmed SARS-CoV-2 infection or an uninfected control (not recorded which).

The chain has TRBV12-3 or TRBV12-4 and TRBJ2-7; 8 bases agree with TRBD2. CDR3 length equals 14 residues. V lost 8 bases, J lost 4 bases, and 10 bases stayed unmatched. CDR3 DNA: TGTGCCAGCGTACTTAGCGGGACCAGGTACGAGCAGTACTTC. This translates into CASVLSGTRYEQYF.

In this sample, this clonotype turned up many times. CDR3 residues: CASSLQGGELFF. Here the CDR3 DNA reads TGTGCCAGTAGTTTACAGGGCGGGGAGCTGTTTTTT. The gene calls are TRBV19 and TRBJ2-2; a possible D gene is TRBD1 (6 bases). V gave up 5 bases and J gave up 7 bases, with 8 bases separating them. CDR1 and CDR2 (germline): LNHDA, SQIVND (reference sequence). The CDR3 runs 12 residues.

This rearrangement joins TRBV7-2 to TRBJ2-7, with D hard to call. The CDR3 sequence is 12 residues long. The V and J ends lost 5 bases and 2 bases respectively, with 7 bases between them. Looked up from germline, CDR1 is SGHTA and CDR2 is FQGNSA. CDR3 nucleotides: TGTGCCAGCAGCCTCCCGCCCTACGAGCAGTACTTC. Residues: CASSLPPYEQYF.

The rearrangement links TRBV11-2 to TRBJ2-2; D is uncertain. Germline V gives CDR1 SGHAT, CDR2 FQNNGV. V was pared by 5 bases and J by 0 bases, with 7 bases between. CDR3 length equals 14 residues. The DNA of the CDR3 is TGTGCCAGCAGCCCCCAGTCGAACACCGGGGAGCTGTTTTTT. It translates to CASSPQSNTGELFF. The entire variable domain, with the rest obtained from reference TRBV11-2 and TRBJ2-2, is as follows: EAGVAQSPRYKIIEKRQSVAFWCNPISGHATLYWYQQILGQGPKLLIQFQNNGVVDDSQLPKDRFSAERLKGVDSTLKIQPAKLEDSAVYLCASSPQSNTGELFFGEGSRLTVL.

This clonotype was seen at least ten times. V usage is TRBV28 and J usage is TRBJ2-3; no definite D call. The CDR3 extends over 12 amino acids. Trimming took 2 bases from V and 5 from J, leaving 5 bases between them. CDR1 and CDR2 (germline): MDHEN, SYDVKM. The CDR3 DNA is TGTGCCAGCAGTTTAACCGGAGATACGCAGTATTTT. The encoded protein is CASSLTGDTQYF.

This clonotype occurred many times. J is TRBJ1-1 and V is TRBV10-2; tentatively, D is TRBD1 (5 bases). This CDR3 region has 14 residues. CDR1 is WSHSY, CDR2 SAAADI, per germline. Deletions cut 7 bases from V and 3 bases from J, with 15 bases between. CDR3 residues: CASNADGGYTEAFF. CDR3 sequence (DNA): TGCGCCAGCAATGCGGACGGGGGATACACTGAAGCTTTCTTT.

The chain carries TRBV30 and TRBJ2-5, with unresolved D. CDR3 length: 12 residues. Between the trimmed V and J ends, which lost 4 bases and 3 bases, there was a span of 9 bases. The germline V gene has CDR1 GTSNPN and CDR2 SVGIG (reference sequence). The CDR3 is CAWIGNKETQYF. DNA for the CDR3: TGTGCCTGGATAGGGAACAAAGAGACCCAGTACTTC. The full variable domain, with the rest looked up from reference TRBV30 and TRBJ2-5, is SQTIHQWPATLVQPVGSPLSLECTVEGTSNPNLYWYRQAAGRGLQLLFYSVGIGQISSEVPQNLSASRPQDRQFILSSKKLLLSDSGFYLCAWIGNKETQYFGPGTRLLVL.

This chain connects TRBV19 to TRBJ2-7; D is unresolved. CDR1 and CDR2 from the germline V gene are LNHDA and SQIVND (reference sequence). V dropped 10 bases and J dropped 3 bases, with 13 bases sitting between them. The CDR3 spans 12 residues. CDR3 region: CATGPSLYEQYF. The CDR3 DNA is TGTGCCACTGGACCTTCCCTCTACGAGCAGTACTTC.

There are a few counts of this clonotype. This sequence joins TRBV5-1 and TRBJ2-1; a weak D match, TRBD1 (6 bases). CDR3 length: 15 amino acids. The V and J ends lost 6 bases and 0 bases respectively, with 13 bases between them. Germline V gene lookup returns CDR1 SGHRS and CDR2 YFSETQ. CDR3 residues: CASTPEGGSYNEQFF. The CDR3 DNA reads as TGCGCCAGCACCCCTGAAGGGGGCTCCTACAATGAGCAGTTCTTC.

By frequency in the sample, this clonotype is medium-sized. V is TRBV6-2 or TRBV6-3 and J is TRBJ1-1, with D possibly being TRBD1 (5 bases). Trimming shortened V by 4 bases and J by 0 bases, and 15 bases separated the two germline ends. The V gene's germline CDR1 is MNHEY and CDR2 SVGEGT. The CDR3 runs 16 residues. CDR3 nucleotides: TGTGCCAGCAGTTGGGGGGAGGGGAGAGTGAACACTGAAGCTTTCTTT. Its protein is CASSWGEGRVNTEAFF.

This clonotype was counted between two and nine times. The CDR3 sequence is CASSQYSQGAPQKAFF. CDR3 sequence (DNA): TGTGCCAGCAGCCAATACTCTCAGGGGGCGCCCCAGAAAGCTTTCTTT. The rearrangement uses TRBV7-3 and TRBJ1-1; TRBD1 matches at 8 bases. The CDR3 extends over 16 amino acids. The V and J ends lost 5 bases and 9 bases, in that order; junction bases with no gene match: 17. Germline V gene data show CDR1 as SGHTA and CDR2 as FQGTGA.

This clonotype has at least ten counts. The rearrangement links TRBV6-1 to TRBJ2-4; unclear D gene. Trimming removed 0 bases at V and 0 bases at J, with 6 bases between. Germline V gives CDR1 MNHNS, CDR2 SASEGT. The CDR3 loop spans 15 amino acids. The CDR3 spells CASSEAVGAKNIQYF. The CDR3 DNA sequence: TGTGCCAGCAGTGAAGCCGTTGGAGCCAAAAACATTCAGTACTTC.

This clonotype was counted many times. The chain links TRBV20-1 to TRBJ1-5; D might be TRBD1 (6 bases). The germline gives CDR1 DFQATT, CDR2 SNEGSKA (reference sequence). CDR3 length equals 16 residues. Deletions cut 2 bases from V and 0 bases from J, with 14 bases between. CDR3 amino acids: CSARPRGVYSNQPQHF. CDR3 nucleotide sequence: TGCAGTGCTAGACCCAGGGGAGTATATAGCAATCAGCCCCAGCATTTT.